The 26 T cell receptor beta chains reported below all come from one sample, sequenced in a study of blood T cell repertoires in COVID-19. Generated by immunoSEQ multiplex PCR, the TCRdb table keeps only in-frame clones and is missing some. The profile shows about 110,000 clones, roughly 91% of them singletons. Source material: peripheral blood. The receptor set was obtained from a woman in her fifties or sixties with acute or convalescent COVID-19.

The chain combines TRBV3-1 (or the pseudogene TRBV3-2) with TRBJ2-2, with TRBD1 identical over 10 bases. Germline values: CDR1 LGHDT, CDR2 YNNKEL (reference sequence). The CDR3 loop spans 16 amino acids. J lost 3 bases, V lost 4 bases, and 5 bases had no gene match. The CDR3 bases are TGTGCCAGCAGCCGGTGGACAGGGGGTTACACCGGGGAGCTGTTTTTT. Its translation is CASSRWTGGYTGELFF.

The J gene is TRBJ1-5, the V gene TRBV7-2; D ambiguous. V was shortened by 3 bases and J by 9 bases, with 12 bases between the two germline ends. This CDR3 is built from 13 residues. In germline, CDR1 is SGHTA, CDR2 FQGNSA. For the CDR3, the DNA is TGTGCCAGCAGCTTGGGAGTGGGCTTGCCCCAGCATTTT. This codes for CASSLGVGLPQHF.

The rearrangement uses TRBV18 and TRBJ1-2; 10 bases fit TRBD1. The V segment lost 3 bases and the J segment 0 bases; nucleotides outside the gene matches: 4. This CDR3 has 16 amino acids. The V gene's germline CDR1 is KGHSH and CDR2 LQKENI. For the CDR3, the DNA is TGTGCCAGCTCACCTTCGACAGGGGGCTCTAACTATGGCTACACCTTC. This sequence encodes CASSPSTGGSNYGYTF.

This clone was seen a single time. In DNA, the CDR3 is TGTGCCAGCAGAGACAGCTCCTACGAGCAGTACTTC. Translating gives CASRDSSYEQYF. The chain is built from TRBV2 and TRBJ2-7, with D possibly TRBD1 on 5 matching bases. This CDR3 has 12 residues. V lost 6 bases and J lost 0, with 6 bases in between. The germline CDR1 and CDR2 sequences are SNHLY and FYNNEI.

V is TRBV12-2 and J is TRBJ1-4; the D call in the table, TRBD1, was not verified against the DNA. TRBV12-2 is tagged as a pseudogene. The CDR3 sequence is 15 residues long. The CDR3 spells CASRDLGQGTEKLFF. The DNA of the CDR3 is TGTGCAAGTCGCGATTTGGGACAGGGGACCGAAAAACTGTTTTTT.

V gene TRBV15 combines with J gene TRBJ2-1; perhaps TRBD2 as D (5 bases). Germline loops: CDR1 LNHNV, CDR2 YYDKDF (reference sequence). The CDR3 is 16 residues long. V was trimmed by 1 base and J by 2 bases, leaving 12 bases between them. This CDR3 reads CATSRGGAEAYNEQFF. Written as DNA, the CDR3 is TGTGCCACCAGCAGAGGGGGAGCGGAGGCCTACAATGAGCAGTTCTTC.

The rearrangement uses TRBV4-2 and TRBJ2-1; D is undetermined. The V and J ends lost 0 bases and 2 bases respectively, with 11 bases between them. Germline assignment: CDR1 LGHNA and CDR2 YNFKEQ. This CDR3 is 16 amino acids long. CDR3 sequence: CASSQDNTSPYNEQFF. CDR3 sequence (DNA): TGTGCCAGCAGCCAAGATAACACCTCGCCCTACAATGAGCAGTTCTTC.

The chain has TRBV7-2 and TRBJ1-1, with TRBD1 matching over 7 bases. Unmatched junction bases numbered 6, after V lost 9 bases and J lost 2 bases. From germline, CDR1 is SGHTA and CDR2 FQGNSA. The CDR3 is 13 amino acids. The CDR3 nucleotides read TGTGCCAGTAGGAGGGGGCTAAACACTGAAGCTTTCTTT. Its translation: CASRRGLNTEAFF.

This clone was recorded once. The chain combines TRBV6-5 with TRBJ2-1; 9 bases match TRBD2. The CDR3 extends over 12 amino acids. Germline assignment: CDR1 MNHEY and CDR2 SVGAGI. With V trimmed by 4 bases and J by 10 bases, 2 bases remained unmatched. For the CDR3, the DNA is TGTGCCAGCAGTTCCGGACTAGCGGAGCAGTTCTTC. Its protein is CASSSGLAEQFF.

This chain uses TRBV6-5 with TRBJ2-2; 7 bases match TRBD1. V trimming: 6 bases; J trimming: 6 bases; junction bases outside the gene matches: 10. The CDR3 is 15 residues long. The germline V gene encodes CDR1 MNHEY and CDR2 SVGAGI. The CDR3 reads CASSRQGGTPGELFF. The DNA of the CDR3 is TGTGCCAGCAGCCGACAGGGCGGTACCCCCGGGGAGCTGTTTTTT.

J is TRBJ1-4 and V is TRBV5-8; 8 positions match TRBD1. CDR3 length equals 17 residues. Germline V gives CDR1 SGHTS, CDR2 YDEGEE. Germline trimming cut 2 bases from V and 2 bases from J; bases unmatched to any gene: 8. DNA of the CDR3: TGTGCCAGCAGCTTCGGGACAGGAGCCTCCACTAATGAAAAACTGTTTTTT. As protein: CASSFGTGASTNEKLFF. Together with reference TRBV5-8 and TRBJ1-4, the CDR3 gives the full variable domain: EAGVTQSPTHLIKTRGQQATLRCSPISGHTSVYWYQQALGLGLQFLLWYDEGEERNRGNFPPRFSGRQFPNYSSELNVNALELEDSALYLCASSFGTGASTNEKLFFGSGTQLSVL.

This clone was observed a single time. The CDR3 sequence: CASSPPTSGSGVETQYF. In DNA, the CDR3 is TGTGCCAGCTCACCACCGACTAGCGGGAGTGGGGTAGAGACCCAGTACTTC. This sequence joins TRBV18 and TRBJ2-5; 12 nucleotides align to TRBD2. V lost 0 bases and J lost 4; bases outside the gene matches: 6. This CDR3 comprises 17 residues. Germline V gene lookup returns CDR1 KGHSH and CDR2 LQKENI. The full variable domain, its missing parts supplied by reference TRBV18 and TRBJ2-5, is NAGVMQNPRHLVRRRGQEARLRCSPMKGHSHVYWYRQLPEEGLKFMVYLQKENIIDESGMPKERFSAEFPKEGPSILRIQQVVRGDSAAYFCASSPPTSGSGVETQYFGPGTRLLVL.

V gene TRBV19 combines with J gene TRBJ2-7; 7 bases fit TRBD2. The CDR3 runs 14 residues. Germline CDR1 is LNHDA and CDR2 is SQIVND (reference sequence). The trim removed 5 bases at V and 2 bases at J, leaving 6 bases unmatched. The CDR3 region is CASSPLAATYEQYF. The CDR3 bases are TGTGCCAGTAGTCCTCTAGCGGCCACCTACGAGCAGTACTTC.

The chain recombines TRBV6-6 with TRBJ2-5; no clear D. The V gene's germline CDR1 is MNHNY and CDR2 SVGAGI (reference sequence). The CDR3 length is 12 residues. V was clipped by 3 bases and J by 3 bases, with 5 bases between them. The CDR3 loop is CASSYPKETQYF. For the CDR3, the DNA is TGTGCCAGCAGTTATCCCAAAGAGACCCAGTACTTC.

This clone was detected only once. Other DNA sequences within the sample encode an identical CDR3. This chain uses TRBV2 with TRBJ2-7, with D possibly matching TRBD1 (6 bases). The CDR3 spans 13 residues. Germline values: CDR1 SNHLY, CDR2 FYNNEI. V was pared by 1 base and J by 6 bases, with 10 bases between. The CDR3 loop reads CASSEVQGGEQYF. The DNA of the CDR3 is TGTGCCAGCAGTGAAGTACAAGGGGGCGAGCAGTACTTC.

The V gene is TRBV5-4, the J gene TRBJ1-2; D is perhaps TRBD1 (5 bases). The CDR3 is 15 amino acids. Germline lookup yields CDR1 SGHNT and CDR2 YYREEE (reference sequence). V dropped 3 bases and J dropped 5 bases, with 17 bases sitting between them. CDR3: CASSSESRRGYGYTF. The DNA of the CDR3 is TGTGCCAGCAGCTCCGAGAGTCGACGGGGGTATGGCTACACCTTC.

J is TRBJ1-2 and V is TRBV6-5; D is undetermined. V gave up 4 bases and J gave up 4 bases, with 13 bases separating them. The CDR3 loop spans 14 amino acids. The V gene's germline CDR1 is MNHEY and CDR2 SVGAGI. The CDR3 is CASSSPQEGYGYTF. The DNA for the CDR3 is TGTGCCAGCAGTTCCCCTCAGGAAGGCTATGGCTACACCTTC.

J is TRBJ2-1 and V is TRBV19; 14 nucleotides match TRBD2. CDR3 length: 15 amino acids. Germline lookup yields CDR1 LNHDA and CDR2 SQIVND (reference sequence). The V gene end was trimmed by 4 bases and the J gene end by 8 bases; junction bases not matched to a gene: 4. The CDR3 nucleotides are TGTGCCAGTAGTACAAAGGGACTAGCGGGAGATGAGCAGTTCTTC. It yields the protein CASSTKGLAGDEQFF.

CDR3 sequence (DNA): TGCGCCAGCAGCCCCGCGGGACAGGAGGTTTATGAGCAGTACTTC. It is translated as CASSPAGQEVYEQYF. The chain recombines TRBV5-1 with TRBJ2-7, with TRBD1 identical over 8 bases. Germline-derived CDR1 and CDR2 are SGHRS and YFSETQ. V gave up 4 bases and J gave up 7 bases; unmatched junction bases: 13. The CDR3 consists of 15 residues.

V usage is TRBV30 and J usage is TRBJ2-1; D is undetermined. This CDR3 comprises 12 residues. Trimming shortened V by 0 bases and J by 7 bases, and 7 bases separated the two germline ends. CDR1 is GTSNPN, CDR2 SVGIG, per germline (reference sequence). Here the CDR3 DNA reads TGTGCCTGGAGTGTAATTAGTAATGAGCAGTTCTTC. It translates to CAWSVISNEQFF.

V usage is TRBV9 and J usage is TRBJ2-7; D is possibly TRBD2 (5 bases). The CDR3 spans 14 residues. Germline values: CDR1 SGDLS, CDR2 YYNGEE. Trimming left V 0 bases short and J 7 bases short, with 14 bases between. The CDR3 nucleotides are TGTGCCAGCAGCGTAGGGACTTTAAAAGGGGAGCAGTACTTC. Protein: CASSVGTLKGEQYF.

The genes are TRBV20-1 and TRBJ2-3, with D perhaps TRBD2 (7 bases). The CDR3 has 15 residues. V dropped 3 bases and J dropped 2 bases, with 15 bases sitting between them. Looked up from germline, CDR1 is DFQATT and CDR2 is SNEGSKA (reference sequence). The CDR3 reads CSASGRGRATDTQYF. The CDR3 coding sequence is TGCAGTGCTAGTGGGAGGGGGAGGGCCACAGATACGCAGTATTTT.

This sequence joins TRBV19 and TRBJ1-5; 7 bases are a match to TRBD1. Germline lookup yields CDR1 LNHDA and CDR2 SQIVND (reference sequence). V lost 6 bases to trimming and J lost 6 bases; unmatched junction nucleotides: 5. This CDR3 comprises 13 residues. This CDR3 reads CASSDDRVQPQHF. CDR3 in DNA: TGTGCCAGTAGCGATGACAGGGTTCAGCCCCAGCATTTT.

CDR3 amino acids: CASSPGQGTRREQYF. CDR3 bases: TGTGCCAGCAGCCCCGGACAGGGAACGCGCCGCGAGCAGTACTTC. The chain is built from TRBV11-2 and TRBJ2-7; 8 positions agree with TRBD1. The CDR3 has 15 residues. CDR1 is SGHAT, CDR2 FQNNGV, per germline. V lost 5 bases to trimming and J lost 6 bases; unmatched junction nucleotides: 12.

This clone was counted between two and nine times. V and J are TRBV10-3 and TRBJ2-5; TRBD2 might be the D (5 bases). Germline CDR1 reads ENHRY; CDR2 reads SYGVKD. The CDR3 totals 16 residues. V dropped 8 bases and J dropped 2 bases, with 21 bases sitting between them. CDR3 DNA sequence: TGTGCCATCTCTAGCACGGGGTCGAGCCCACAAGAGACCCAGTACTTC. Protein: CAISSTGSSPQETQYF.

The CDR3 region is CSVESVTGSTDTQYF. The CDR3 nucleotides are TGCAGCGTTGAGAGTGTAACCGGGAGCACAGATACGCAGTATTTT. The rearrangement uses TRBV29-1 and TRBJ2-3; no clear D gene. CDR1 and CDR2 (germline): SQVTM, ANQGSEA. The germline V and J ends were trimmed by 3 bases and 0 bases, with 13 bases remaining between them. The CDR3 covers 15 residues.